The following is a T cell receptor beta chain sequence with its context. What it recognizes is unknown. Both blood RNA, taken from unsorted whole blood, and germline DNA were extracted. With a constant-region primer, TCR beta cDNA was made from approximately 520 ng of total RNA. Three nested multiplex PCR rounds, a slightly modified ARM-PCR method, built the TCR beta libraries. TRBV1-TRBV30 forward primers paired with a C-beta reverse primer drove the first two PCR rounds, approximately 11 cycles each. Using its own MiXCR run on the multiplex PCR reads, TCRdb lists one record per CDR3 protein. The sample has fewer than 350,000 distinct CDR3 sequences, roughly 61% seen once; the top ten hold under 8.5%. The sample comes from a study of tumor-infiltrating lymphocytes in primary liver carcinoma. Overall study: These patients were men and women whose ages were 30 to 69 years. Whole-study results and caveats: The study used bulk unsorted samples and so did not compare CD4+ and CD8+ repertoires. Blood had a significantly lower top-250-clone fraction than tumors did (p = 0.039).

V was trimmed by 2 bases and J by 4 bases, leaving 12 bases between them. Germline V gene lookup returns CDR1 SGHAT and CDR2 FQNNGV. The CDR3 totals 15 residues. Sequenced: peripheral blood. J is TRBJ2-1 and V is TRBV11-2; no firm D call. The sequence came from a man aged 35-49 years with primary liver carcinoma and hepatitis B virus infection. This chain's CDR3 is CASSLCLIIYNEQFF. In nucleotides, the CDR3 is TGTGCCAGCAGCTTATGTCTCATAATTTACAATGAGCAGTTCTTC.